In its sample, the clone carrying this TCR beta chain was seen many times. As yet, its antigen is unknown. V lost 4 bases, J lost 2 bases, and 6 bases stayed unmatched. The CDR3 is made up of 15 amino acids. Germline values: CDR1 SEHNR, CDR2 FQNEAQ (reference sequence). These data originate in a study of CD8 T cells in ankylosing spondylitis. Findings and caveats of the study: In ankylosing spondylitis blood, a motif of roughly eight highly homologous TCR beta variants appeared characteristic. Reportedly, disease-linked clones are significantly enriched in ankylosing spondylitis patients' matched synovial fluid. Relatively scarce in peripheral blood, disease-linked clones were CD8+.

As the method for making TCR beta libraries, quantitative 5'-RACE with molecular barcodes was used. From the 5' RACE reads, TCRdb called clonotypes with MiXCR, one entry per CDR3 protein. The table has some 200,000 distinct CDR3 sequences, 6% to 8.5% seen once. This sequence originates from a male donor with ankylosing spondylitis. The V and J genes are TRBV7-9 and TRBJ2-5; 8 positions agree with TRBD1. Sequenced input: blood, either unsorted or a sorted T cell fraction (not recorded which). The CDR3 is CASSSGQDVQETQYF. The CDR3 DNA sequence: TGTGCCAGCAGCTCGGGACAGGACGTGCAAGAGACCCAGTACTTC.